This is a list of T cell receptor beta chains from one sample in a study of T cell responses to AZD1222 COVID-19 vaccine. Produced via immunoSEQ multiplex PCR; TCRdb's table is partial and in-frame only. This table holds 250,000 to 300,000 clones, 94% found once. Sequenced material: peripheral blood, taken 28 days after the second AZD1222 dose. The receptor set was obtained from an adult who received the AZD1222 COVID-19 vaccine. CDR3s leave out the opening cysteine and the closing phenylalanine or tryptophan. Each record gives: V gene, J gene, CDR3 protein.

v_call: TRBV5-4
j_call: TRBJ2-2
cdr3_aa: ASSFGGTGELF

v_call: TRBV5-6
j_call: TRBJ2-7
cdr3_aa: ASSLGLEQY

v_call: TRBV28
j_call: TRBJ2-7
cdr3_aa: ASRFRDTNSRSSYEQY

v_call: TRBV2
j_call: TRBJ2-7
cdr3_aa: ASSENVGYEQY

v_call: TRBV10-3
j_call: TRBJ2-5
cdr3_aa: AISGYRGGETQY

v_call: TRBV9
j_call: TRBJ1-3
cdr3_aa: ASSVEGGTGNTIY

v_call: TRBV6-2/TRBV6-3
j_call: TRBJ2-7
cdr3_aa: ASSHGPWASGPVYEQY

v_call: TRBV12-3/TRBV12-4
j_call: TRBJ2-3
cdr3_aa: ASSHGGPNTQY

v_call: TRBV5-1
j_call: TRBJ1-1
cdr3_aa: ASTWRGTGTEAF

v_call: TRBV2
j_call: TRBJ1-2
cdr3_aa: AGGGSLGYGYT

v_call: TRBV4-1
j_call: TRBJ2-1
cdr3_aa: ASSLRTSGIHNEQF

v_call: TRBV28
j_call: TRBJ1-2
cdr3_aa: ASVGGALYGYT

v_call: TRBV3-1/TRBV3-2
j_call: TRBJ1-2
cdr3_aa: ASSIRRDRGYT

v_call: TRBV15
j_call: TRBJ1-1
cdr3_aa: ATSRDIQGTEAF

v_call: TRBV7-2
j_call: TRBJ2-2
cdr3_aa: ASSLERAIGELF

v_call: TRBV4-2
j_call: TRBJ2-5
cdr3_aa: ASSQDELAGKQTQY